This entry is about one T cell receptor (beta chain). CDR3 size: 14 residues. Germline V gene lookup returns CDR1 SGDLS and CDR2 YYNGEE. Deletions cut 4 bases from V and 1 base from J, with 11 bases between. This sample is drawn from a study of blood T cell repertoires in COVID-19. The table came from immunoSEQ multiplex PCR; TCRdb's copy has only in-frame clones and leaves some out. The data contain 150,000 or so clones, about four fifths of them singletons. The TCR was taken from a man aged 55 to 70 who had recovered from COVID-19. The sample comprised PBMCs or T cells enriched from blood (not recorded which). The chain employs TRBV9 and TRBJ2-5, with no clear D. The CDR3 DNA is TGTGCCAGCAGCCCTTACTCAATCCAAGAGACCCAGTACTTC. Its protein is CASSPYSIQETQYF.